Below are 32 T cell receptor beta chains sequenced from a single sample in a study of control samples from healthy donors and cancer patients. The method was immunoSEQ multiplex PCR; TCRdb's version includes in-frame clones alone and lacks a portion of them. Here the sample spans over 150,000 clones, roughly 92% being singletons. The sample taken for sequencing was blood. The receptor set was obtained from a man in his thirties or forties in good health.

The rearrangement joins TRBV10-3 to TRBJ1-2, with a possible D match to TRBD1 (5 bases). V dropped 2 bases and J dropped 2 bases, with 9 bases sitting between them. Germline loops: CDR1 ENHRY, CDR2 SYGVKD. The CDR3 is 14 amino acids. The CDR3: CAISEGKGNYGYTF. In DNA, the CDR3 is TGTGCCATCAGTGAGGGAAAGGGGAACTATGGCTACACCTTC.

The chain couples TRBV19 to TRBJ2-1; 11 nucleotides match TRBD2. The CDR3 contains 15 residues. Looked up from germline, CDR1 is LNHDA and CDR2 is SQIVND (reference sequence). The trim removed 5 bases at V and 6 bases at J, leaving 6 bases unmatched. The CDR3 is CASSRGSGRANEQFF. The CDR3 DNA is TGTGCCAGTAGTCGAGGTAGCGGGAGGGCCAATGAGCAGTTCTTC.

This sequence joins TRBV6-6 and TRBJ2-5; possible D gene TRBD1, 6 bases. The CDR3 has 13 amino acids. The V end was cut by 2 bases, the J end by 4 bases, with 8 bases between. The germline V gene has CDR1 MNHNY and CDR2 SVGAGI (reference sequence). The CDR3 loop reads CASSYGRGETQYF. The CDR3 region has the DNA TGTGCCAGCAGTTACGGCAGGGGAGAGACCCAGTACTTC.

The CDR3 region has the DNA TGTGCCAGCCCTGGGGGGCTGGTGAATGAGCAGTTCTTC. Residues: CASPGGLVNEQFF. The V gene is TRBV2, the J gene TRBJ2-1; D is perhaps TRBD1 or TRBD2 (6 bases each). The germline V gene encodes CDR1 SNHLY and CDR2 FYNNEI. The CDR3 covers 13 residues. Between the trimmed V and J ends, which lost 8 bases and 7 bases, there was a span of 15 bases.

CDR3 region: CASSPSTTYEQYF. The CDR3 region has the DNA TGTGCCAGCTCACCATCGACCACCTACGAGCAGTACTTC. This chain links TRBV18 with TRBJ2-7; D call uncertain. V was pared by 2 bases and J by 2 bases, with 7 bases between. CDR3 size: 13 residues. Germline CDR1 reads KGHSH; CDR2 reads LQKENI.

The chain recombines TRBV10-1 with TRBJ2-7; 9 bases fit TRBD1. V lost 6 bases, J lost 5 bases, and 11 bases stayed unmatched. Germline V gives CDR1 WNHNN, CDR2 SYGVQD (reference sequence). The CDR3 extends over 15 amino acids. CDR3 coding DNA: TGCGCCAGCAGCGACCCGGGACAGGGAGTCAACGAGCAGTACTTC. It codes for CASSDPGQGVNEQYF.

The J gene is TRBJ1-5, the V gene TRBV18; D is uncertain. Germline assignment: CDR1 KGHSH and CDR2 LQKENI. The CDR3 has 14 amino acids. The germline V and J ends were trimmed by 5 bases and 2 bases, with 10 bases remaining between them. CDR3 loop: CASSSSPGNQPQHF. Written as DNA, the CDR3 is TGTGCCAGCTCATCCAGCCCTGGCAATCAGCCCCAGCATTTT.

V is TRBV28 and J is TRBJ2-7; 7 bases align to TRBD1. The CDR3 runs to 16 residues. V trimming: 6 bases; J trimming: 0 bases; junction bases outside the gene matches: 11. Germline CDR1 MDHEN, CDR2 SYDVKM. Here the CDR3 reads CASSEKQGFPSYEQYF. CDR3 DNA: TGTGCCAGCAGCGAGAAACAGGGGTTCCCCTCCTACGAGCAGTACTTC.

This chain connects TRBV3-1 (or the pseudogene TRBV3-2) to TRBJ2-2; 9 bases line up with TRBD1. Germline V gene lookup returns CDR1 LGHDT and CDR2 YNNKEL (reference sequence). Losses at the gene ends were 1 base for V and 6 bases for J; bases not matched to a gene: 0. This CDR3 spans 14 amino acids. CDR3 in DNA: TGTGCCAGCAGCCAAGGACAGGGGGCCGGGGAGCTGTTTTTT. Its protein product is CASSQGQGAGELFF.

The V call is TRBV19, the J call TRBJ1-1, with D possibly matching TRBD1 (6 bases). Deletions cut 2 bases from V and 5 bases from J, with 9 bases between. CDR1 and CDR2 from the germline V gene are LNHDA and SQIVND (reference sequence). CDR3 length: 13 residues. Written as DNA, the CDR3 is TGTGCCAGTAGTATACTGACAGGAACTGAAGCTTTCTTT. Its protein product is CASSILTGTEAFF.

The chain has TRBV21-1 and TRBJ1-5. TRBV21-1 is described as a pseudogene. The CDR3 is 13 residues long. The CDR3 sequence is CASNPGRRQPQHF. The CDR3 DNA is TGTGCCAGCAACCCGGGACGTAGGCAGCCCCAGCATTTT.

The V call is TRBV5-4, the J call TRBJ1-4, with D perhaps matching TRBD1 (5 bases). V was clipped by 5 bases and J by 12 bases, with 17 bases between them. The CDR3 is 13 residues long. Looked up from germline, CDR1 is SGHNT and CDR2 is YYREEE (reference sequence). Written as DNA, the CDR3 is TGTGCCAGCAGGGCAGGGATTAATGGGGAACTGTTTTTT. Its translation is CASRAGINGELFF. The whole variable domain, remainder taken from reference TRBV5-4 and TRBJ1-4, is ETGVTQSPTHLIKTRGQQVTLRCSSQSGHNTVSWYQQALGQGPQFIFQYYREEENGRGNFPPRFSGLQFPNYSSELNVNALELDDSALYLCASRAGINGELFFGSGTQLSVL.

The chain combines TRBV4-3 with TRBJ2-3, with D unclear. Germline V CDR1 and CDR2: LGHNA, YSLEER. Trimming removed 1 base from V and 0 bases from J, with 11 bases in between. CDR3 length: 16 amino acids. The DNA for the CDR3 is TGCGCCAGCAGCCAAGGAGACTCAGCGAGCACAGATACGCAGTATTTT. Encoded protein: CASSQGDSASTDTQYF.

The chain has TRBV30 and TRBJ1-1; D is perhaps TRBD1 (6 bases). Trimming took 2 bases from V and 5 from J, leaving 12 bases between them. This CDR3 spans 13 amino acids. CDR1 is GTSNPN, CDR2 SVGIG, per germline (reference sequence). The CDR3 DNA sequence: TGTGCCTGGAGTAAGTCAAGGGGGACTGAAGCTTTCTTT. Its translation: CAWSKSRGTEAFF.

This rearrangement joins TRBV2 to TRBJ2-1, with TRBD2 matching over 7 bases. Germline V gene data show CDR1 as SNHLY and CDR2 as FYNNEI. The CDR3 is made up of 14 amino acids. The trim removed 7 bases at V and 0 bases at J, leaving 3 bases unmatched. Here the CDR3 reads CASKLAVSYNEQFF. The CDR3 nucleotides read TGTGCCAGCAAGCTAGCGGTCTCCTACAATGAGCAGTTCTTC.

This rearrangement joins TRBV6-5 to TRBJ2-1; no firm D call. The germline V and J ends were trimmed by 6 bases and 2 bases, with 14 bases remaining between them. Germline lookup yields CDR1 MNHEY and CDR2 SVGAGI. This CDR3 contains 15 residues. CDR3 bases: TGTGCCAGCAGATCCGACCCCTTGCCCTACAATGAGCAGTTCTTC. This translates into CASRSDPLPYNEQFF.

This chain links TRBV5-1 with TRBJ1-1; D is unclear. The CDR3 extends over 14 amino acids. Per the germline V gene, CDR1 is SGHRS and CDR2 is YFSETQ. V was clipped by 0 bases and J by 4 bases, with 10 bases between them. The CDR3 loop is CASSLGPLGTEAFF. Here the CDR3 DNA reads TGCGCCAGCAGCTTGGGGCCTCTGGGCACTGAAGCTTTCTTT.

V gene TRBV15 combines with J gene TRBJ1-5; D is unresolved. The V end was cut by 4 bases, the J end by 0 bases, with 10 bases between. This CDR3 spans 15 amino acids. Germline V lookup: CDR1 LNHNV, CDR2 YYDKDF (reference sequence). This CDR3 is CATSKAGYSNQPQHF. The CDR3, as DNA: TGTGCCACCAGCAAGGCCGGGTATAGCAATCAGCCCCAGCATTTT.

The chain uses TRBV28 and TRBJ1-4; the D gene is possibly TRBD1 (6 bases). CDR1 and CDR2 from the germline V gene are MDHEN and SYDVKM. Trimming took off 7 bases at V and 8 bases at J, with 8 bases between the two ends. The CDR3 has 11 amino acids. CDR3 nucleotides: TGTGCCAGCACAGGACAGGAAAAACTGTTTTTT. Translated, it gives CASTGQEKLFF. The full variable domain, completed using reference TRBV28 and TRBJ1-4, is DVKVTQSSRYLVKRTGEKVFLECVQDMDHENMFWYRQDPGLGLRLIYFSYDVKMKEKGDIPEGYSVSREKKERFSLILESASTNQTSMYLCASTGQEKLFFGSGTQLSVL.

The J gene is TRBJ2-4, the V gene TRBV5-6; no definite D call. Between the trimmed V and J ends, which lost 1 base and 2 bases, there was a span of 19 bases. This CDR3 has 18 amino acids. Germline V lookup: CDR1 SGHDT, CDR2 YYEEEE. Here the CDR3 reads CASSLLGGKGVSKNIQYF. The CDR3 bases are TGTGCCAGCAGCTTGCTGGGTGGAAAAGGAGTCTCCAAAAACATTCAGTACTTC.

This clone showed up just once. The rearrangement links TRBV9 to TRBJ2-2; a possible D gene is TRBD2 (6 bases). V lost 0 bases and J 1 base, leaving 10 bases between the germline ends. CDR1 is SGDLS, CDR2 YYNGEE, per germline. The CDR3 consists of 16 residues. CDR3 coding DNA: TGTGCCAGCAGCGTAGTGGGAGGACAGAACACCGGGGAGCTGTTTTTT. Its protein is CASSVVGGQNTGELFF.

V is TRBV7-9 and J is TRBJ1-3; 7 bases are shared with TRBD1. The CDR3 is 15 residues long. The ends lost 11 bases at V and 2 bases at J; junction bases unmatched: 12. CDR1 and CDR2 from the germline V gene are SEHNR and FQNEAQ (reference sequence). CDR3 amino acids: CAVQGGPGPGNTIYF. The DNA for the CDR3 is TGTGCCGTTCAGGGGGGCCCCGGACCTGGAAACACCATATATTTT.

The V call is TRBV29-1, the J call TRBJ2-3, with D possibly TRBD1 on 6 matching bases. This CDR3 comprises 17 residues. The germline V gene has CDR1 SQVTM and CDR2 ANQGSEA. Trimming took off 0 bases at V and 3 bases at J, with 19 bases between the two ends. DNA of the CDR3: TGCAGCGTTGAAGATTATAGTAAACAGGGTAGTACAGATACGCAGTATTTT. The encoded protein is CSVEDYSKQGSTDTQYF.

Worth noting for this clone: This sample includes further DNA sequences coding for the same CDR3. The chain joins TRBV4-1 to TRBJ2-3; 7 nucleotides line up with TRBD2. From germline, CDR1 is MGHRA and CDR2 YSYEKL. The CDR3 spans 17 residues. Unmatched junction bases numbered 15, after V lost 4 bases and J lost 5 bases. The CDR3 bases are TGCGCCAGCAGCCCGGACCCAGGACTAGGGTTGGAAGATACGCAGTATTTT. Protein: CASSPDPGLGLEDTQYF.

The rearrangement links TRBV6-5 to TRBJ1-6; D call uncertain. Germline CDR1 reads MNHEY; CDR2 reads SVGAGI. Deletions cut 7 bases from V and 6 bases from J, with 10 bases between. This CDR3 is built from 13 residues. The chain's CDR3 is CASMGRLNSPLHF. In DNA form, the CDR3 reads TGTGCCAGCATGGGGAGGCTTAATTCACCCCTCCACTTT.

The chain joins TRBV9 to TRBJ2-5; TRBD2 is a possible D gene (5 bases). Germline loops: CDR1 SGDLS, CDR2 YYNGEE. The CDR3 contains 15 residues. Between the trimmed V and J ends, which lost 4 bases and 1 base, there was a span of 14 bases. Written as DNA, the CDR3 is TGTGCCAGCAGCCCAGAGGGTGGGTTCCAAGAGACCCAGTACTTC. This encodes CASSPEGGFQETQYF.

The J gene is TRBJ2-2, the V gene TRBV27, with D perhaps TRBD1 or TRBD2 (5 bases each). The germline V and J ends were trimmed by 3 bases and 5 bases, with 28 bases remaining between them. This CDR3 region has 20 residues. Per germline, CDR1 MNHEY and CDR2 SMNVEV (reference sequence). In nucleotides, the CDR3 is TGTGCCAGCAGTTTCTCTGTCAAGGGGTGGCGCCTTAGGGAGACCGGGGAGCTGTTTTTT. Amino acids: CASSFSVKGWRLRETGELFF.

The chain employs TRBV7-2 and TRBJ1-2; D possibly corresponds to TRBD1 (5 bases). With 1 base removed from V and 8 bases from J, the gap between germline ends came to 14 bases. The CDR3 runs to 14 residues. Germline CDR1 SGHTA, CDR2 FQGNSA. The DNA for the CDR3 is TGTGCCAGCAGCTTAGACGGGTCAGGGAGAGGCTACACCTTC. Its protein is CASSLDGSGRGYTF. Based on the CDR3 plus reference TRBV7-2 and TRBJ1-2, the full variable domain is GAGVSQSPSNKVTEKGKDVELRCDPISGHTALYWYRQSLGQGLEFLIYFQGNSAPDKSGLPSDRFSAERTGGSVSTLTIQRTQQEDSAVYLCASSLDGSGRGYTFGSGTRLTVV.

The CDR3 loop reads CASSLRAGGTEQFF. The CDR3 region has the DNA TGTGCCAGCAGTTTAAGAGCGGGGGGTACTGAGCAGTTCTTC. This chain joins TRBV28 and TRBJ2-1; 9 bases line up with TRBD2. CDR1 and CDR2 (germline): MDHEN, SYDVKM. J was trimmed by 9 bases and V by 2 bases; bases with no gene match: 5. The CDR3 runs to 14 residues.

The chain has TRBV19 and TRBJ1-1, with D possibly TRBD1 on 5 matching bases. The CDR3 runs to 13 residues. The V and J ends lost 3 bases and 2 bases respectively, with 7 bases between them. From germline, CDR1 is LNHDA and CDR2 SQIVND (reference sequence). The CDR3 DNA reads TGTGCCAGTAGTATGGGGACTAACACTGAAGCTTTCTTT. Its protein product is CASSMGTNTEAFF.

The chain couples TRBV10-2 to TRBJ1-2, with a tentative D call TRBD1 (5 bases). This CDR3 region has 15 residues. Trimming removed 0 bases at V and 8 bases at J, with 16 bases between. Looked up from germline, CDR1 is WSHSY and CDR2 is SAAADI. In nucleotides, the CDR3 is TGCGCCAGCAGTGAGTCTGGTGGGGCAGGAGGAGGCTACACCTTC. It encodes CASSESGGAGGGYTF.

V gene TRBV19 combines with J gene TRBJ2-1; D uncertain. This CDR3 is 13 amino acids long. Germline CDR1 reads LNHDA; CDR2 reads SQIVND (reference sequence). The ends were cut back, 5 bases at V and 10 bases at J, with 15 bases in the middle. The CDR3: CASSVAALGEQFF. The CDR3 nucleotides are TGTGCCAGTAGTGTGGCGGCCTTAGGGGAGCAGTTCTTC.